This T cell receptor (beta chain) was identified during a study of OX40 agonist ivuxolimab in advanced cancers. Looking at the study overall: Allowance was made for prior anti-PD-1, anti-PD-L1 or anti-CTLA-4 therapy, and 35% to 40% had some.

V lost 4 bases and J 4 bases, leaving 12 bases between the germline ends. CDR1 is SGDLS and CDR2 is YYNGEE in the germline V gene. The CDR3 totals 13 residues. The protocol was immunoSEQ multiplex PCR, while the TCRdb copy is restricted to in-frame clones and leaves out a portion. The sample consists of about 69,000 clones, 85% to 90% of them appearing once. Sampling times: baseline, cycle 4 day 1, cycle 7 day 1. The sample consisted of CD4+ or CD8+ T cells sorted from blood, taken in a trial of the OX40 agonist ivuxolimab. The clonotype was recovered from an adult with an advanced solid tumor such as melanoma, head and neck, liver or kidney cancer. V usage is TRBV9 and J usage is TRBJ2-7; the D gene could be TRBD1 or TRBD2 (6 bases each). The CDR3 loop is CASSLGGGYEQYF. CDR3 DNA sequence: TGTGCCAGCAGCCTAGGGGGAGGTTACGAGCAGTACTTC. The full variable domain, its missing parts supplied by reference TRBV9 and TRBJ2-7, is DSGVTQTPKHLITATGQRVTLRCSPRSGDLSVYWYQQSLDQGLQFLIQYYNGEERAKGNILERFSAQQFPDLHSELNLSSLELGDSALYFCASSLGGGYEQYFGPGTRLTVT.